Listed here are 18 T cell receptor beta chains from one sample, sequenced in a study of blood T cell repertoires in COVID-19. Assay: immunoSEQ multiplex PCR; the TCRdb copy retains only in-frame clones and omits some. Of around 150,000 clones listed, 90% to 95% are singletons. Sequences were obtained from peripheral blood. The source of these receptors is a woman between 50 and 59 years old with acute or convalescent COVID-19.

The chain recombines TRBV24-1 with TRBJ1-3; D call uncertain. Germline values: CDR1 KGHDR, CDR2 SFDVKD. Trimming took 4 bases from V and 1 from J, leaving 7 bases between them. CDR3 length: 14 amino acids. This chain's CDR3 is CATSEGGSGNTIYF. The DNA of the CDR3 is TGTGCCACCAGTGAAGGAGGGTCTGGAAACACCATATATTTT.

V usage is TRBV19 and J usage is TRBJ1-2; D gene uncertain. V lost 4 bases and J 4 bases, leaving 10 bases between the germline ends. This CDR3 contains 13 residues. From germline, CDR1 is LNHDA and CDR2 SQIVND (reference sequence). This CDR3 reads CASSKTGLYGYTF. The CDR3 coding sequence is TGTGCCAGTAGTAAAACCGGTCTCTATGGCTACACCTTC.

Of note for this clone: Other nucleotide sequences from this sample produce the same CDR3. The J gene is TRBJ1-1, the V gene TRBV2; D is perhaps TRBD1 (5 bases). The CDR3 covers 12 residues. Germline loops: CDR1 SNHLY, CDR2 FYNNEI. V was pared by 6 bases and J by 5 bases, with 10 bases between. In nucleotides, the CDR3 is TGTGCCAGCAGCGGGGGGGGAACTGAAGCTTTCTTT. Translating it yields CASSGGGTEAFF.

V gene TRBV14 combines with J gene TRBJ1-5; 10 bases are shared with TRBD1. The CDR3 is 15 residues long. V lost 2 bases to trimming and J lost 5 bases; unmatched junction nucleotides: 3. CDR1 and CDR2 (germline): SGHDN, FVKESK. The CDR3 reads CASSQRDRGYQPQHF. The DNA for the CDR3 is TGTGCCAGCAGCCAAAGGGACAGGGGATATCAGCCCCAGCATTTT.

The rearrangement joins TRBV7-9 to TRBJ2-5, with 14 bases aligning to TRBD2. The germline V gene has CDR1 SEHNR and CDR2 FQNEAQ (reference sequence). The CDR3 has 18 residues. With 0 bases clipped from V and 5 bases from J, the junction kept 8 bases outside the gene matches. CDR3 sequence: CASSLAFAGLAGVETQYF. The CDR3, as DNA: TGTGCCAGCAGCTTAGCCTTTGCGGGACTAGCGGGAGTGGAGACCCAGTACTTC.

The chain couples TRBV11-2 to TRBJ1-2; 7 positions agree with TRBD1. The germline CDR1 and CDR2 sequences are SGHAT and FQNNGV. This CDR3 is built from 14 residues. V lost 0 bases, J lost 8 bases, and 6 bases stayed unmatched. DNA of the CDR3: TGTGCCAGCAGCTTAGATAAAGACAGGGTGGGCTACACCTTC. It encodes CASSLDKDRVGYTF.

V and J are TRBV7-2 and TRBJ2-1; D is uncertain. Trimming took 1 base from V and 14 from J, leaving 12 bases between them. The CDR3 is 12 residues long. The germline gives CDR1 SGHTA, CDR2 FQGNSA. The CDR3 coding sequence is TGTGCCAGCAGCTTAGATCTGAGTAGCAAGTTCTTC. Amino acids: CASSLDLSSKFF.

The chain recombines TRBV4-2 with TRBJ2-1; tentative D call: TRBD1 (5 bases). Germline CDR1 and CDR2: LGHNA and YNFKEQ. V lost 3 bases and J lost 0, with 21 bases in between. CDR3 length: 19 amino acids. The CDR3 protein is CASSHPPRVTGSSYNEQFF. The CDR3, as DNA: TGTGCCAGCAGCCACCCGCCTCGTGTAACAGGTAGCTCCTACAATGAGCAGTTCTTC.

This sequence joins TRBV19 and TRBJ1-1; D might be TRBD1 (6 bases). Per germline, CDR1 LNHDA and CDR2 SQIVND (reference sequence). Trimming removed 5 bases from V and 0 bases from J, with 10 bases in between. The CDR3 totals 14 residues. The CDR3 protein is CASSHRDMNTEAFF. In DNA form, the CDR3 reads TGTGCCAGTAGTCACAGGGATATGAACACTGAAGCTTTCTTT.

The CDR3 here is CSVWSWNEQFF. The DNA for the CDR3 is TGCAGCGTTTGGAGTTGGAATGAGCAGTTCTTC. The V gene is TRBV29-1, the J gene TRBJ2-1; D is uncertain. The CDR3 sequence is 11 residues long. Germline-derived CDR1 and CDR2 are SQVTM and ANQGSEA. The V gene lost 5 bases and the J gene lost 7 bases, with 9 bases spanning the gap.

The chain links TRBV6-1 to TRBJ1-3; tentative D call: TRBD1 (5 bases). The CDR3 is 14 amino acids. CDR1 and CDR2 from the germline V gene are MNHNS and SASEGT. V gave up 3 bases and J gave up 3 bases, with 9 bases separating them. CDR3 sequence: CASSERGYGNTIYF. The CDR3 coding sequence is TGTGCCAGCAGTGAGCGGGGCTATGGAAACACCATATATTTT.

This clone was recorded once. DNA of the CDR3: TGCGCCAGCAGCCAAGAGTTGGAAGGGACAGGGCTATATACGCAGTATTTT. Protein sequence: CASSQELEGTGLYTQYF. This chain connects TRBV4-3 to TRBJ2-3; 9 bases line up with TRBD1. Germline assignment: CDR1 LGHNA and CDR2 YSLEER. The CDR3 consists of 17 residues. The V segment lost 0 bases and the J segment 7 bases; nucleotides outside the gene matches: 11.

The chain combines TRBV6-5 with TRBJ1-2, with TRBD1 identical over 7 bases. In germline, CDR1 is MNHEY, CDR2 SVGAGI. J lost 4 bases, V lost 6 bases, and 11 bases had no gene match. The CDR3 spans 15 residues. CDR3 sequence reads: CASRPPGQKSYGYTF. CDR3 sequence (DNA): TGTGCCAGCAGGCCTCCGGGACAGAAGAGCTATGGCTACACCTTC.

This clone has just one count. V gene TRBV11-3 combines with J gene TRBJ2-3; 8 bases match TRBD1. The J segment lost 6 bases and the V segment lost 5 bases, leaving 4 bases of the junction unmatched. This CDR3 comprises 13 residues. From germline, CDR1 is SGHNT and CDR2 YENEEA. The chain's CDR3 is CASSQHRGDTQYF. CDR3 nucleotides: TGTGCCAGCAGCCAACACAGGGGGGATACGCAGTATTTT.

The rearrangement joins TRBV3-1 (or the pseudogene TRBV3-2) to TRBJ2-5; weak D call: TRBD1 (7 bases). In germline, CDR1 is LGHDT, CDR2 YNNKEL (reference sequence). Trimming pared 8 bases from V and 5 bases from J, leaving 24 bases between. The CDR3 runs to 16 residues. The CDR3 DNA follows: TGTGCCAGCTTAACTAGACCAGGAGGGGGCTGGGAGACCCAGTACTTC. The encoded protein is CASLTRPGGGWETQYF.

This clone appeared once. The junction departs from the called germline gene at one end, perhaps through a read error. The CDR3 nucleotides are TGTGCCAGCGCAATGTCCGGGACAGGGAACCCTGAAGCTTTCTTT. Amino acids: CASAMSGTGNPEAFF. V usage is TRBV27 and J usage is TRBJ1-1; 9 bases align to TRBD1. This CDR3 region has 15 residues. The V gene's germline CDR1 is MNHEY and CDR2 SMNVEV (reference sequence).

This rearrangement joins TRBV4-1 to TRBJ1-6, with 7 bases lining up with TRBD1. The CDR3 length is 16 residues. From germline, CDR1 is MGHRA and CDR2 YSYEKL. After removal of 2 bases from V and 9 bases from J, the junction contained 10 bases not matched to a gene. The CDR3 DNA follows: TGCGCCAGCAGCCAACCCGACAGGGTCTTAGGTTCACCCCTCCACTTT. Its protein is CASSQPDRVLGSPLHF.

The rearrangement joins TRBV10-3 to TRBJ2-3, with 7 bases that match TRBD1. The CDR3 contains 13 residues. Unmatched junction bases numbered 4, after V lost 7 bases and J lost 3 bases. Germline CDR1 is ENHRY and CDR2 is SYGVKD. The CDR3, as DNA: TGTGCCATCACCCCGACAGGGACAGATACGCAGTATTTT. Amino acid sequence: CAITPTGTDTQYF.